The entry below gives a single T cell receptor beta chain sequence along with its context. The sample comes from a study of blood T cell repertoires in COVID-19. Study overall: In each case, the material was cDNA or gDNA derived from T cells, B-cell-depleted T cells, or PBMCs.

The assay was immunoSEQ multiplex PCR, and TCRdb's table has in-frame clones only and misses some. Of 210,000 or so clones listed, approximately 91% are singletons. CDR3 length: 14 amino acids. With 1 base removed from V and 3 bases from J, the gap between germline ends came to 9 bases. Germline V gene lookup returns CDR1 LGHDT and CDR2 YNNKEL (reference sequence). The source material was peripheral blood. This sequence was found in a woman aged 55-70 years with acute or convalescent COVID-19. V usage is TRBV3-1 (or the pseudogene TRBV3-2) and J usage is TRBJ2-5, with D perhaps TRBD2 (5 bases). The chain's CDR3 is CASSQGMREETQYF. CDR3 bases: TGTGCCAGCAGCCAAGGGATGCGGGAAGAGACCCAGTACTTC.